The 32 T cell receptor beta chains below were found in one sample sequenced in a study of STAT3 mutations in large granular lymphocyte leukemia. Findings of the study overall: At least one immunodominant TCR beta clonotype appeared in every T-cell large granular lymphocyte leukemia patient.

TCRdb's copy holds only in-frame clones and misses some; the assay was immunoSEQ multiplex PCR. The repertoire holds fewer than 4,500 clones, roughly 51% seen once, with 60% in the top ten. The antigens of these receptors remain unknown. The sample taken for sequencing was peripheral blood mononuclear cells. These receptors originate from a male patient in his fifties or sixties with T-cell large granular lymphocyte leukemia. Some clones in this sample may be carry-over from other donors' samples.

This chain links TRBV30 with TRBJ2-2, with 10 bases identical to TRBD2. The CDR3 consists of 13 residues. In germline, CDR1 is GTSNPN, CDR2 SVGIG (reference sequence). The CDR3 DNA reads as TGTCTAGCGGGAGCATTCAACACCGGGGAGCTGTTTTTT. Its protein is CLAGAFNTGELFF.

The rearrangement uses TRBV18 and TRBJ2-7; 9 nucleotides match TRBD1. The junction had 11 bases not matched to a gene; V was cut back by 5 bases and J by 3 bases. CDR3 size: 16 residues. Germline values: CDR1 KGHSH, CDR2 LQKENI. The CDR3 DNA reads TGTGCCAGCTCAACCAACAGGGGGCACTGGATCTACGAGCAGTACTTC. Its translation is CASSTNRGHWIYEQYF.

The V and J genes are TRBV5-4 and TRBJ2-5; no definite D call. Germline V gene data show CDR1 as SGHNT and CDR2 as YYREEE (reference sequence). V lost 1 base and J 3 bases, leaving 7 bases between the germline ends. The CDR3 runs to 13 residues. CDR3 loop: CASSLTTEETQYF. The CDR3 region has the DNA TGTGCCAGCAGCTTGACTACAGAAGAGACCCAGTACTTC.

This clone is labeled as large. The gene calls are TRBV14 and TRBJ2-7, with 7 bases matching TRBD1. J gave up 5 bases and V 6 bases, and 10 bases lay outside the gene matches. Germline CDR1 reads SGHDN; CDR2 reads FVKESK. This CDR3 has 14 amino acids. The CDR3 here is CASSQTGFYDEQYF. Here the CDR3 DNA reads TGTGCCAGCAGTCAGACAGGGTTCTACGACGAGCAGTACTTC. The full variable domain, in which reference TRBV14 and TRBJ2-7 provide the parts outside the CDR3, is EAGVTQFPSHSVIEKGQTVTLRCDPISGHDNLYWYRRVMGKEIKFLLHFVKESKQDESGMPNNRFLAERTGGTYSTLKVQPAELEDSGVYFCASSQTGFYDEQYFGPGTRLTVT.

By sample fraction, this clone is large. Within the sample, other DNA sequences also encode this same CDR3. This sequence joins TRBV6-6 and TRBJ1-1; TRBD1 agrees at 8 bases. The CDR3 consists of 14 residues. Germline-derived CDR1 and CDR2 are MNHNY and SVGAGI (reference sequence). J was trimmed by 1 base and V by 6 bases; bases with no gene match: 4. This CDR3 reads CASSPTGGNTEAFF. CDR3 nucleotide sequence: TGTGCCAGCAGCCCTACAGGGGGGAACACTGAAGCTTTCTTT.

The chain uses TRBV29-1 and TRBJ1-2; 9 bases are a match to TRBD1. J lost 6 bases, V lost 0 bases, and 11 bases had no gene match. Germline assignment: CDR1 SQVTM and CDR2 ANQGSEA. The CDR3 length is 16 residues. CDR3 in DNA: TGCAGCGTTGAAGATCCATGGGACAGGGCCATCGATGGCTACACCTTC. This encodes CSVEDPWDRAIDGYTF.

The CDR3 DNA reads TGCAGCGTTGAAAGCGGCAGGGAGACTGAAGCTTTCTTT. Protein product: CSVESGRETEAFF. The chain is built from TRBV29-1 and TRBJ1-1, with D tentatively TRBD1 (5 bases). Per the germline V gene, CDR1 is SQVTM and CDR2 is ANQGSEA. This CDR3 region has 13 residues. V was pared by 2 bases and J by 5 bases, with 12 bases between.

V gene TRBV30 combines with J gene TRBJ1-2; 9 bases map to TRBD1. Trimming at V came to 4 bases and at J to 4 bases, leaving 4 bases not matched to a gene. The CDR3 runs 13 residues. Per the germline V gene, CDR1 is GTSNPN and CDR2 is SVGIG (reference sequence). CDR3 sequence reads: CAWTTGGVYGYTF. The CDR3 nucleotides are TGTGCCTGGACGACAGGGGGTGTCTATGGCTACACCTTC.

The V gene is TRBV6-5, the J gene TRBJ1-1; no clear D gene. V dropped 3 bases and J dropped 3 bases, with 2 bases sitting between them. Germline values: CDR1 MNHEY, CDR2 SVGAGI. The CDR3 has 11 amino acids. This chain's CDR3 is CASSYDTEAFF. CDR3 DNA: TGTGCCAGCAGTTATGACACTGAAGCTTTCTTT.

This chain joins TRBV2 and TRBJ2-7; no clear D gene. V was cut by 3 bases and J by 4 bases, with 7 bases left in between. Germline CDR1 reads SNHLY; CDR2 reads FYNNEI. This CDR3 contains 12 residues. Written as DNA, the CDR3 is TGTGCCAGCAGTGAGCTTTCGTACGAGCAGTACTTC. Translation gives CASSELSYEQYF.

This clone was seen only a few times. V and J are TRBV18 and TRBJ2-7; maybe TRBD1 (5 bases). CDR1 and CDR2 from the germline V gene are KGHSH and LQKENI. The CDR3 has 15 amino acids. V was pared by 3 bases and J by 5 bases, with 17 bases between. The CDR3 DNA reads TGTGCCAGCTCACCCCTGACCGGACAAACCCACGAGCAGTACTTC. Its translation is CASSPLTGQTHEQYF.

The CDR3 sequence: CASRREDTQYF. CDR3 bases: TGCGCCAGCAGGAGGGAAGATACGCAGTATTTT. V usage is TRBV5-1 and J usage is TRBJ2-3; the D gene is possibly TRBD2 (5 bases). The V end was cut by 5 bases, the J end by 5 bases, with 6 bases between. The CDR3 loop spans 11 amino acids. Germline V gives CDR1 SGHRS, CDR2 YFSETQ.

This clone counts as hyperexpanded (1% or more). The V and J genes are TRBV13 and TRBJ2-3; TRBD2 matches 9 bases. There are 17 residues in the CDR3. CDR1 and CDR2 from the germline V gene are PRHDT and FYEKMQ (reference sequence). The ends lost 5 bases at V and 2 bases at J; junction bases unmatched: 11. CDR3 region: CASSHDLAGAFTDTQYF. The CDR3 DNA reads as TGTGCCAGCAGCCACGACTTAGCGGGGGCTTTCACAGATACGCAGTATTTT.

The V gene is TRBV20-1, the J gene TRBJ1-5; the D is unclear. The V and J ends lost 8 bases and 5 bases respectively, with 7 bases between them. Germline CDR1 and CDR2: DFQATT and SNEGSKA (reference sequence). The CDR3 has 10 residues. CDR3 residues: CSTGDQPQHF. CDR3 nucleotide sequence: TGCAGTACTGGGGATCAGCCCCAGCATTTT.

The CDR3 protein is CAWSVQQGVSANQPQHF. The CDR3, as DNA: TGTGCCTGGAGTGTTCAACAGGGGGTCTCGGCCAATCAGCCCCAGCATTTT. The chain combines TRBV30 with TRBJ1-5, with 8 bases that match TRBD1. Germline V gives CDR1 GTSNPN, CDR2 SVGIG (reference sequence). This CDR3 has 17 amino acids. Unmatched junction bases numbered 10, after V lost 0 bases and J lost 3 bases.

CDR3 coding DNA: TGTGCCAGCAGCGGGCGGAGTGGACAGCCCCAGCATTTT. Protein: CASSGRSGQPQHF. The genes are TRBV5-6 and TRBJ1-5; the D is unclear. The CDR3 has 13 amino acids. Germline V lookup: CDR1 SGHDT, CDR2 YYEEEE. The V and J ends lost 4 bases and 7 bases respectively, with 12 bases between them.

The chain uses TRBV2 and TRBJ2-7; D perhaps matches TRBD1 (7 bases). Trimming took 7 bases from V and 3 from J, leaving 22 bases between them. The CDR3 length is 16 residues. Germline V gives CDR1 SNHLY, CDR2 FYNNEI. CDR3 sequence: CASMEGLWTGLYEQYF. CDR3 bases: TGTGCCAGCATGGAGGGTTTATGGACAGGACTCTACGAGCAGTACTTC.

There are a few counts of this clone. The rearrangement uses TRBV29-1 and TRBJ2-3; no firm D call. Germline CDR1 SQVTM, CDR2 ANQGSEA. The CDR3 covers 12 residues. V lost 3 bases and J lost 1, with 5 bases in between. CDR3 nucleotide sequence: TGCAGCGTTGAGAGTGGCACAGATACGCAGTATTTT. Translating gives CSVESGTDTQYF.

This sequence joins TRBV29-1 and TRBJ2-5; unclear D gene. Germline CDR1 SQVTM, CDR2 ANQGSEA. The V gene lost 2 bases and the J gene lost 5 bases, with 9 bases spanning the gap. This CDR3 spans 12 amino acids. The CDR3 coding sequence is TGCAGCGTTGAACCCCTCCGGGAGACCCAGTACTTC. Amino acid sequence: CSVEPLRETQYF.

This clone has just a few counts. The chain couples TRBV30 to TRBJ1-2, with a weak D call TRBD1 (5 bases). V lost 1 base, J lost 8 bases, and 11 bases lay in between. The CDR3 runs 12 residues. Germline CDR1 reads GTSNPN; CDR2 reads SVGIG (reference sequence). CDR3 sequence reads: CAWSAQGWGYTF. The CDR3 coding sequence is TGTGCCTGGAGTGCTCAGGGTTGGGGCTACACCTTC.

This clone was counted only a few times. The chain has TRBV19 and TRBJ2-7; D uncertain. V was cut by 0 bases and J by 2 bases, with 5 bases left in between. CDR3 length: 13 residues. Per germline, CDR1 LNHDA and CDR2 SQIVND (reference sequence). For the CDR3, the DNA is TGTGCCAGTAGTATAGATCCCACCTACGAGCAGTACTTC. Amino acid sequence: CASSIDPTYEQYF.

This clone was seen only a few times. CDR3 DNA: TGTGCCAGCAGCCTTCGTGAAACCTCTGGAAACACCATATATTTT. It encodes CASSLRETSGNTIYF. This sequence joins TRBV14 and TRBJ1-3; the D is unclear. V was trimmed by 4 bases and J by 0 bases, leaving 10 bases between them. Per the germline V gene, CDR1 is SGHDN and CDR2 is FVKESK. This CDR3 is built from 15 residues.

This chain connects TRBV18 to TRBJ2-5; D unclear. The CDR3 has 17 amino acids. Germline V lookup: CDR1 KGHSH, CDR2 LQKENI. The V end lost 3 bases, the J end lost 5 bases, and 22 bases lay between the germline ends. The DNA for the CDR3 is TGTGCCAGCTCACCCACTCGCTCAGGTGGAGCATCGGAGACCCAGTACTTC. It codes for CASSPTRSGGASETQYF.

The chain uses TRBV6-1 and TRBJ1-5; tentative D call: TRBD1 (6 bases). The CDR3 consists of 15 residues. From germline, CDR1 is MNHNS and CDR2 SASEGT. V lost 5 bases to trimming and J lost 0 bases, with 11 bases between them. CDR3 in amino acids: CASSKQGDSNQPQHF. In nucleotides, the CDR3 is TGTGCCAGCAGTAAACAGGGCGATAGCAATCAGCCCCAGCATTTT.

The chain employs TRBV20-1 and TRBJ2-7; D gene uncertain. V lost 1 base and J 9 bases, leaving 10 bases between the germline ends. CDR1 and CDR2 from the germline V gene are DFQATT and SNEGSKA (reference sequence). The CDR3 is made up of 11 amino acids. The DNA of the CDR3 is TGCAGTGCTAGAGTGGCCCTCGGGCAGTACTTC. It yields the protein CSARVALGQYF.

This chain connects TRBV30 to TRBJ1-2; no firm D call. Trimming cost V 0 bases and J 7 bases, with 6 bases left between them. Germline V gives CDR1 GTSNPN, CDR2 SVGIG (reference sequence). This CDR3 has 11 amino acids. The CDR3 sequence is CAWSVFSGYTF. CDR3 DNA: TGTGCCTGGAGTGTATTTTCTGGCTACACCTTC. The complete variable domain, with remaining parts taken from reference TRBV30 and TRBJ1-2, reads SQTIHQWPATLVQPVGSPLSLECTVEGTSNPNLYWYRQAAGRGLQLLFYSVGIGQISSEVPQNLSASRPQDRQFILSSKKLLLSDSGFYLCAWSVFSGYTFGSGTRLTVV.

In its sample, this clone was seen a few times. The chain carries TRBV21-1 and TRBJ1-1; the D segment call TRBD1 is taken from the table without a DNA check. TRBV21-1 counts as a pseudogene. This CDR3 has 12 residues. As DNA, the CDR3 is TGTGCCAGCAGCAGACAGGGTGCTGAAGCTTTCTTT. It is translated as CASSRQGAEAFF.

This clone was seen a few times. CDR3 region: CASSIDGYEQYF. In nucleotides, the CDR3 is TGTGCCAGCAGCATCGACGGCTACGAGCAGTACTTC. The J gene is TRBJ2-7, the V gene TRBV5-5; D is unresolved. This CDR3 region has 12 residues. Germline V CDR1 and CDR2: SGHKS, YYEKEE (reference sequence). V shed 4 bases and J shed 3 bases, with 8 bases lying between them.

This clone has just one count. The chain employs TRBV7-9 and TRBJ1-1, with a tentative D call TRBD1 (5 bases). CDR1 SEHNR and CDR2 FQNEAQ come from the germline V gene (reference sequence). The CDR3 length is 13 residues. Trimming shortened V by 7 bases and J by 1 base, and 10 bases separated the two germline ends. In DNA form, the CDR3 reads TGTGCCAGCACCCCTAGGGGGAACACTGAAGCTTTCTTT. It codes for CASTPRGNTEAFF.

The table lists this clone with a few counts. This chain joins TRBV11-3 and TRBJ2-5; no reliable D call. The germline CDR1 and CDR2 sequences are SGHNT and YENEEA. The CDR3 runs to 12 residues. V shed 0 bases and J shed 7 bases, with 6 bases lying between them. CDR3: CASSLDRGTQYF. The CDR3 DNA is TGTGCCAGCAGCTTAGATCGCGGGACCCAGTACTTC.

The CDR3 is CASSSRQANEKLFF. CDR3 coding DNA: TGTGCCAGCAGTTCTCGACAGGCGAATGAAAAACTGTTTTTT. The chain combines TRBV28 with TRBJ1-4; tentative D call: TRBD1 (6 bases). The CDR3 spans 14 residues. Germline V gene lookup returns CDR1 MDHEN and CDR2 SYDVKM. The V end lost 4 bases, the J end lost 5 bases, and 11 bases lay between the germline ends. Supplemented by reference TRBV28 and TRBJ1-4, the full variable domain reads DVKVTQSSRYLVKRTGEKVFLECVQDMDHENMFWYRQDPGLGLRLIYFSYDVKMKEKGDIPEGYSVSREKKERFSLILESASTNQTSMYLCASSSRQANEKLFFGSGTQLSVL.

The chain has TRBV5-1 and TRBJ1-5, with D possibly being TRBD1 (5 bases). The V and J ends lost 0 bases and 9 bases respectively, with 13 bases between them. The CDR3 contains 14 residues. CDR1 SGHRS and CDR2 YFSETQ come from the germline V gene. The CDR3 DNA is TGCGCCAGCAGCTTGGGGCAGGGAGAGGGGCCCCAGCATTTT. Its translation: CASSLGQGEGPQHF.